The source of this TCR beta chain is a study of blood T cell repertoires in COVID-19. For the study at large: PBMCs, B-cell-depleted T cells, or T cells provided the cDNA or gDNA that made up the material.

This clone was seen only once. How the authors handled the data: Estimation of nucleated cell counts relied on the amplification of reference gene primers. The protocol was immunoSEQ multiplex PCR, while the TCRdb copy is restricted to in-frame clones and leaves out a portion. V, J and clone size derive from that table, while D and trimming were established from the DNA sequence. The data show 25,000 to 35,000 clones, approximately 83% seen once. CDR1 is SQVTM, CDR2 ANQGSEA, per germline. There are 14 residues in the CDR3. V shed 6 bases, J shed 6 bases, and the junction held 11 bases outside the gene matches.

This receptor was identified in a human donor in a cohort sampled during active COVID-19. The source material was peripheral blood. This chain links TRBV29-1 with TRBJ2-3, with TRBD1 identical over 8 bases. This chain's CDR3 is CSVPLGRGRDTQYF. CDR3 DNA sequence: TGCAGCGTCCCCCTAGGCAGGGGGCGGGATACGCAGTATTTT.